These T cell receptor beta chains were read from a single sample in a study of T cells in Graves' hyperthyroidism and ophthalmopathy. TCRdb called the multiplex PCR reads again in MiXCR, with one record for every CDR3 protein. This table has around 520,000 distinct CDR3 sequences, approximately 15% appearing once. Sequenced: blood. These receptors were taken from a woman aged 18-30 years with Graves' hyperthyroidism. The CDR3 runs from the conserved cysteine through the conserved F or W.

TRBV5-1 CASSLEGRELFF
TRBV12-5 CASGFSGTDNQPQHF
TRBV5-1 CASSLAPRRTLSIYEQYF
TRBV27 CASSVSSGTSYNEQFF
TRBV20-1 CSAPLAGGSDTQYF
TRBV10-3 CAITVEAGSIYEQYF
TRBV27 CASSLGTGGHGYTF
TRBV18 CASSPRFTSENNEQFF
TRBV14 CASSQGGGIGGYTF
TRBV7-3 CASSRQSGPGADTQYF
TRBV6-2/TRBV6-3 CASSYSESPYEQYF
TRBV4-1 CASSQDRRTSGGYNEQFF
TRBV11-1 CASSPRDRVRATQYF
TRBV12-3/TRBV12-4 CASSSGLGDYEQYF
TRBV11-1 CASSRSGHEQYF
TRBV24-1 CATSSSGNNEQFF
TRBV10-3 CAISDWGDGYTF
TRBV11-1 CASSLERADTQYF
TRBV30 CAWRQGGVSPLHF
TRBV7-3 CASSRLAGGLTDTQYF
TRBV10-3 CAAHGPTVNTEAFF
TRBV4-2 CASSQRDRGTDTQYF
TRBV20-1 CSEGGQGVNEQFF
TRBV25-1 CASSFQSPGYTF
TRBV12-3/TRBV12-4 CAIQQGAYGYTF
TRBV4-1 CASSQDVRDNEQFF
TRBV12-3/TRBV12-4 CASSFWDRTLQTYNEQFF
TRBV6-1 CASSTGPLYTF
TRBV11-2 CASSSQRGLAGGSYNEQFF